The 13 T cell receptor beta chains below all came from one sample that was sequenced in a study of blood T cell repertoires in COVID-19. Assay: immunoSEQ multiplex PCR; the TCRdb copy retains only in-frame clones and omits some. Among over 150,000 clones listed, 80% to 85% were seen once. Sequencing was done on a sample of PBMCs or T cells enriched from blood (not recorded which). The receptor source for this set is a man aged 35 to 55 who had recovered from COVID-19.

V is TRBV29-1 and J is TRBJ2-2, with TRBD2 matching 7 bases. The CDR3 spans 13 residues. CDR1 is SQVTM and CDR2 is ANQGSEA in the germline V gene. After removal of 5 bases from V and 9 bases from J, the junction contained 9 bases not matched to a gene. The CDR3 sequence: CSVTKRGLRELFF. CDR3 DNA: TGCAGCGTTACCAAGCGGGGTCTCAGGGAGCTGTTTTTT.

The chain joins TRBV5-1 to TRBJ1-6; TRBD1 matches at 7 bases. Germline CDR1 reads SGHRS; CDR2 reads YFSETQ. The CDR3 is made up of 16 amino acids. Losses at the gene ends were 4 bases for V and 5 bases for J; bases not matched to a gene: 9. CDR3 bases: TGCGCCAGCAGCCCAAACAGGGGAATAAATAATTCACCCCTCCACTTT. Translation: CASSPNRGINNSPLHF. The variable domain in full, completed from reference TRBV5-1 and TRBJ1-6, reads KAGVTQTPRYLIKTRGQQVTLSCSPISGHRSVSWYQQTPGQGLQFLFEYFSETQRNKGNFPGRFSGRQFSNSRSEMNVSTLELGDSALYLCASSPNRGINNSPLHFGNGTRLTVT.

The CDR3 DNA reads TGTGCCAGCAGCCGACAGGGGTTGGGAGGCTACACCTTC. Its protein is CASSRQGLGGYTF. The chain has TRBV5-6 and TRBJ1-2, with TRBD1 identical over 8 bases. The germline V gene encodes CDR1 SGHDT and CDR2 YYEEEE. Germline trimming cut 4 bases from V and 8 bases from J; bases unmatched to any gene: 7. The CDR3 is made up of 13 amino acids.

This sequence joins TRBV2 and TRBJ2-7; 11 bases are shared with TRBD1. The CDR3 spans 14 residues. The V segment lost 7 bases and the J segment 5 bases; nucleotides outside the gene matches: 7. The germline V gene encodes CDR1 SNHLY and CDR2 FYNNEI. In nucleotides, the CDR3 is TGTGCCAGCAAGAGGGACAGGGGGTTCGACGAGCAGTACTTC. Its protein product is CASKRDRGFDEQYF.

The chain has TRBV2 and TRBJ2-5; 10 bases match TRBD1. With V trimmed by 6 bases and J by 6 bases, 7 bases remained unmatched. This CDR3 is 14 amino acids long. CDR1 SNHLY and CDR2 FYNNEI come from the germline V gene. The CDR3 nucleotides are TGTGCCAGCAGCCTCGGGACAGGGGTGAAGACCCAGTACTTC. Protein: CASSLGTGVKTQYF.

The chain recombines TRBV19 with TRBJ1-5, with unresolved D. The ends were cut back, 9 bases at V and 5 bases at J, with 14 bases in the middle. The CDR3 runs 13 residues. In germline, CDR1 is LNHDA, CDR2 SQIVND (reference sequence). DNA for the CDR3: TGTGCCAGGGGATGCGGGAAGCATCAGCCCCAGCATTTT. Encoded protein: CARGCGKHQPQHF.

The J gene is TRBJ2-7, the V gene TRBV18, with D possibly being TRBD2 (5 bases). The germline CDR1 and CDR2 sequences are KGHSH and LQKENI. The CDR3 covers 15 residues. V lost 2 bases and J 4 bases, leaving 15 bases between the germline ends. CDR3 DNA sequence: TGTGCCAGCTCACCATCGTCCGGACTCCAGTACGAGCAGTACTTC. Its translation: CASSPSSGLQYEQYF.

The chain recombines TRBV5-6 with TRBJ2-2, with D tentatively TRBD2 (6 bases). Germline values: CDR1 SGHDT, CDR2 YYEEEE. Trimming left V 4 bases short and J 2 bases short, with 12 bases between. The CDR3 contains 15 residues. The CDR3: CASSPRDLNTGELFF. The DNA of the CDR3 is TGTGCCAGCAGCCCCCGGGACTTAAACACCGGGGAGCTGTTTTTT.

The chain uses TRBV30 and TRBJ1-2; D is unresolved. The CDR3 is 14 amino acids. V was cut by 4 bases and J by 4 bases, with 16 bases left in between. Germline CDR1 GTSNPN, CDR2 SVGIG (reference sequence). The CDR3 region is CAWNRLVGSYGYTF. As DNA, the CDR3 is TGTGCCTGGAATCGGTTGGTGGGCTCCTATGGCTACACCTTC.

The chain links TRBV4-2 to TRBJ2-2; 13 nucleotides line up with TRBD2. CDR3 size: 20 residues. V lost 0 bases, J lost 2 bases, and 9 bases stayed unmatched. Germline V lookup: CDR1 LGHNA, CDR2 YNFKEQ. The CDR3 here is CASSQDLRTSGGKNTGELFF. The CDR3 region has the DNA TGTGCCAGCAGCCAAGATTTACGGACTAGCGGGGGCAAAAACACCGGGGAGCTGTTTTTT.

CDR3 sequence (DNA): TGTGCCAGTACTAAGGCCACTGAAGCTTTCTTT. This translates into CASTKATEAFF. The chain employs TRBV2 and TRBJ1-1; D is unclear. CDR3 length: 11 amino acids. The V end lost 9 bases, the J end lost 4 bases, and 9 bases lay between the germline ends. CDR1 SNHLY and CDR2 FYNNEI come from the germline V gene.

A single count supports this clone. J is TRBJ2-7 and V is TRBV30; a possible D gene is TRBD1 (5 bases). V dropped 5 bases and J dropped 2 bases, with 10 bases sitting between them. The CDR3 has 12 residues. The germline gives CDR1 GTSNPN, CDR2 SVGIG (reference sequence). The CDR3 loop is CAWASGTYEQYF. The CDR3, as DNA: TGTGCCTGGGCTTCAGGGACCTACGAGCAGTACTTC.

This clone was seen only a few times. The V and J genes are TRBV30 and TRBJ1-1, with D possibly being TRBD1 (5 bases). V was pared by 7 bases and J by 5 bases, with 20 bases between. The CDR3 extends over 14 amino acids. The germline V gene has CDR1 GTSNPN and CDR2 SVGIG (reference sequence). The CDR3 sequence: CASYRNRGWTEAFF. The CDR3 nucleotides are TGTGCCTCTTACAGGAACCGGGGGTGGACTGAAGCTTTCTTT. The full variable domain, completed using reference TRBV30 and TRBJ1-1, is SQTIHQWPATLVQPVGSPLSLECTVEGTSNPNLYWYRQAAGRGLQLLFYSVGIGQISSEVPQNLSASRPQDRQFILSSKKLLLSDSGFYLCASYRNRGWTEAFFGQGTRLTVV.